This entry features one T cell receptor (beta chain) sequence. This entry comes from a study of OX40 agonist ivuxolimab in advanced cancers. Whole-study context: Three patients showed partial responses: one hepatocellular carcinoma and two cutaneous melanoma cases.

Some clones are missing from TCRdb's copy, which holds only in-frame ones; the method was immunoSEQ multiplex PCR. Here the sample spans 55,000 to 70,000 clones, 75% to 90% being singletons. Blood got drawn at baseline, again on cycle 4 day 1, and then on cycle 7 day 1. The germline V gene encodes CDR1 KGHSH and CDR2 LQKENI. The V gene end was trimmed by 2 bases and the J gene end by 3 bases; junction bases not matched to a gene: 7. This CDR3 contains 16 residues. The material was CD4+ or CD8+ T cells sorted from blood, obtained in a trial of the OX40 agonist ivuxolimab. The clonotype comes from an adult with an advanced solid tumor such as melanoma, head and neck, liver or kidney cancer. The chain links TRBV18 to TRBJ1-2, with 9 bases aligning to TRBD1. CDR3 in DNA: TGTGCCAGCTCACCAGTACAGACAGGGGGGTACTATGGCTACACCTTC. Its translation is CASSPVQTGGYYGYTF.